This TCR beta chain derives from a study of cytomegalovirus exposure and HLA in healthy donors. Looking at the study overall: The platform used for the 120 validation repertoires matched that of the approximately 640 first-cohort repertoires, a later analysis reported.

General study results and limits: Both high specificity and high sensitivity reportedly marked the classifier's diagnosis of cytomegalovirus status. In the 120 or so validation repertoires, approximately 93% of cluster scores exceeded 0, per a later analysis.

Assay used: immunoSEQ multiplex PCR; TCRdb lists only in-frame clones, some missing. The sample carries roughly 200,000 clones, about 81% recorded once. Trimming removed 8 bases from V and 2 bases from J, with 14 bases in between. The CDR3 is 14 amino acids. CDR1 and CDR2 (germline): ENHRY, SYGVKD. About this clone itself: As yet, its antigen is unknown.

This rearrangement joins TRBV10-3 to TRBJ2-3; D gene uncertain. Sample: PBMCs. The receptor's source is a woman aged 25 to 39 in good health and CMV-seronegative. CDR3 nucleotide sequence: TGTGCCATCCAGACTGGCACCGACACAGATACGCAGTATTTT. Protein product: CAIQTGTDTDTQYF.